The source of this TCR beta chain is a study of glioma-infiltrating T cells. Overall study: Before surgery, glioma patients received dexamethasone for at most six days. Whole-study findings and limits: Tissue-blood divergence was below expectation in non-neoplastic patients, above in gliomas.

The iRepertoire nested amplicon-rescue multiplex PCR amplified TCR alpha and beta CDR3s from RNA. For one-step reverse transcription and amplification, about 90-400 ng of tissue mRNA or PBMC total RNA was used. MiXCR, run by TCRdb on the multiplex PCR reads, gives a single entry per CDR3 protein. The table lists a few hundred thousand distinct CDR3 sequences, more than 35% of them singletons. Turning to this clonotype: What it binds is unknown.

Trimming cost V 0 bases and J 0 bases; bases outside gene matches: 12. Germline-derived CDR1 and CDR2 are MGHRA and YSYEKL. This CDR3 spans 19 amino acids. The material sequenced was glioma tissue, nonneoplastic brain tissue, or PBMCs (not recorded which). The rearrangement uses TRBV4-1 and TRBJ2-3; 7 positions agree with TRBD1. The sequence was obtained from a human donor with low-grade glioma or glioblastoma, undergoing nonglioma brain surgery, or in good health (not recorded which). The CDR3 reads CASSQDSPGQASSTDTQYF. CDR3 sequence (DNA): TGCGCCAGCAGCCAAGATTCCCCAGGACAGGCTTCTAGCACAGATACGCAGTATTTT.